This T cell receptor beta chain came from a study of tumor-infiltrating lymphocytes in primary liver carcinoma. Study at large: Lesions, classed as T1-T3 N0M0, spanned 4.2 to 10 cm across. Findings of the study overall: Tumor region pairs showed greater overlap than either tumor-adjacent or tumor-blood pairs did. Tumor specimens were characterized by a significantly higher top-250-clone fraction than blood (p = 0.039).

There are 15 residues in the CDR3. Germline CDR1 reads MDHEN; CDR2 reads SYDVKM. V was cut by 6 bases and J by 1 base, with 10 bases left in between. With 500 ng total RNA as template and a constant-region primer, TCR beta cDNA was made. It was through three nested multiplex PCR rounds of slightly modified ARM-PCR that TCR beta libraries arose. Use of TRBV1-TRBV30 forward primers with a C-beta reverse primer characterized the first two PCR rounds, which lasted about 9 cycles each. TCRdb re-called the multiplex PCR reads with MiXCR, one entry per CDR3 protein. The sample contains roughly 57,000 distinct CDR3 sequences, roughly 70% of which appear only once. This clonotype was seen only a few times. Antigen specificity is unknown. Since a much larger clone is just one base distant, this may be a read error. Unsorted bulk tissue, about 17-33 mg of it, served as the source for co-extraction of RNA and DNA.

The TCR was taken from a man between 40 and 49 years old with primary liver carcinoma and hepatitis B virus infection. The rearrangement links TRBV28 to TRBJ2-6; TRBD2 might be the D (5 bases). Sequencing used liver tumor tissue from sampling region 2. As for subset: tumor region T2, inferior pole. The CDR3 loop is CASRPDSSGANVLTF. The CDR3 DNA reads TGTGCCAGCAGACCGGACTCGTCTGGGGCCAACGTCCTGACTTTC.